This T cell receptor beta chain is drawn from a study of regulatory T cells in long-lasting Graves disease. For TCR beta, libraries came from iRepertoire HTBI primers and Arm-PCR of CDR3 regions. TCRdb itself ran the multiplex PCR reads through MiXCR, one entry per CDR3 protein. Among about 380,000 distinct CDR3 sequences listed, about a sixth were seen once. Time point specified: newly diagnosed GD, antithyroid drugs for less than 3 months. Generation of the TCR library employed RNA extracted from PBMCs. The sequence derives from a female donor with Graves disease. The sample here was peripheral blood mononuclear cells (PBMCs), taken at new diagnosis, from a patient treated with antithyroid drugs.

This chain's CDR3 is CASRQGSNQPQHF. The CDR3 DNA sequence: TGTGCCAGCAGACAGGGGAGCAATCAGCCCCAGCATTTT. The J gene is TRBJ1-5, the V gene TRBV6-2 or TRBV6-3, with 7 bases that match TRBD1. The germline gives CDR1 MNHEY, CDR2 SVGEGT. The J segment lost 1 base and the V segment lost 6 bases, leaving 0 bases of the junction unmatched. There are 13 residues in the CDR3.